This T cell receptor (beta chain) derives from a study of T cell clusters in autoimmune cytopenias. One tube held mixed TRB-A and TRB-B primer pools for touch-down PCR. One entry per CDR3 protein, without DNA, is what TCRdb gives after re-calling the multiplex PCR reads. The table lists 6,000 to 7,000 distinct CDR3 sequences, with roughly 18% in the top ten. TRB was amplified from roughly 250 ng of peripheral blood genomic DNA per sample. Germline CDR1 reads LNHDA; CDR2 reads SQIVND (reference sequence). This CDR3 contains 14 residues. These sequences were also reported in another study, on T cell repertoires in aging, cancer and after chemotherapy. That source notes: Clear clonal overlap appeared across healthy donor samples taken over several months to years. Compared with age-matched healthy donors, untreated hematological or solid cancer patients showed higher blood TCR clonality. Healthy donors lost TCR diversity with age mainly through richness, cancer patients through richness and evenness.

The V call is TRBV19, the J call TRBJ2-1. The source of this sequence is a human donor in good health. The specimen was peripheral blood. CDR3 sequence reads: CASSRTNSNNEQFF.